This T cell receptor beta chain originates from a study of shared clonotypes between healthy human individuals. The study, taken as a whole, reports: Lower generation probabilities were found for non-shared clonotypes than for those shared by all four donors.

As to this clone: Its cognate antigen is unknown.

In the naive CD8 group, cells lacked CD45RO and were positively selected for CCR7, so terminally differentiated effector memory CD45RA+ cells were left out. Produced via immunoSEQ multiplex PCR; TCRdb's table is partial and in-frame only. The sample lists millions of clones, approximately 95% seen once, with 1.1% in the top ten. Germline V gene sequence: CDR1 LGHNA, CDR2 YSLEER. This CDR3 region has 18 residues. Trimming cost V 4 bases and J 4 bases, with 25 bases left between them. The J gene is TRBJ1-1, the V gene TRBV4-3; D is perhaps TRBD1 (6 bases). Sequencing was done on a sample of naive CD8+ T cells sorted from blood. The TCR originated in a man aged 18 to 29 in good health. For the CDR3, the DNA is TGCGCCAGCAGCCTCTATAGGCAGGGGCGAGGAGTGTTCACTGAAGCTTTCTTT. Amino acid sequence: CASSLYRQGRGVFTEAFF.